This T cell receptor (beta chain) comes out of a study of Graves' ophthalmopathy and Graves' hyperthyroidism. Study findings and constraints: With around 69% sensitivity and roughly 72% specificity, the model predicted ophthalmopathy progression.

V shed 7 bases and J 2 bases; nucleotides not matched to a gene: 8. The CDR3 consists of 14 residues. Germline CDR1 is MDHEN and CDR2 is SYDVKM. Researchers took RNA transcripts and amplified TCR beta CDR3 regions from them. The authors performed first-round RT-PCR with HTBI primers and then a second-round multiplex PCR. Each CDR3 protein gets one entry after TCRdb re-called the multiplex PCR reads with MiXCR. The table shows fewer than 650,000 distinct CDR3 sequences, with roughly 20% occurring only once. Stable hyperthyroidism was defined by absence of ophthalmopathy within 18 months of follow-up. Hyperthyroidism was new, under 2 months, in patients aged 18 to 65. Thyroid ultrasound, orbital computed tomography, TRAb, serum thyroxine and clinical symptoms formed the basis of diagnosis. Of note for this clonotype: As yet, its antigen is unknown.

Sequences were obtained from peripheral blood. The chain carries TRBV28 and TRBJ2-7; 7 bases map to TRBD1. The clonotype comes from a woman aged 18-30 years with stable Graves' hyperthyroidism. Some clones in this sample may be carry-over from other donors' samples. CDR3 region: CASTQDRAPYEQYF. DNA of the CDR3: TGTGCCAGCACCCAAGACAGGGCGCCCTACGAGCAGTACTTC. The full variable domain, in which reference TRBV28 and TRBJ2-7 provide the parts outside the CDR3, is DVKVTQSSRYLVKRTGEKVFLECVQDMDHENMFWYRQDPGLGLRLIYFSYDVKMKEKGDIPEGYSVSREKKERFSLILESASTNQTSMYLCASTQDRAPYEQYFGPGTRLTVT.